Given below is one T cell receptor (beta chain) in context. Its antigen is not identified. The CDR3 covers 14 residues. V lost 3 bases and J lost 13, with 20 bases in between. Germline V gives CDR1 MNHEY, CDR2 SMNVEV (reference sequence). This sample was included in a study of OX40 agonist ivuxolimab in advanced cancers. At the level of the study: Cohort: around 86% men, mean age approximately 66, aged about 20 to 90. Treatment received earlier with anti-PD-1, anti-PD-L1 or anti-CTLA-4 agents was allowed, and 40% had some.

Study-wide findings and caveats: CD4+ and CD8+ blood T cells expanded clonally by week 6 at 0.1 to 3.0 mg/kg.

TCRdb's copy holds only in-frame clones and misses some; the assay was immunoSEQ multiplex PCR. In the table there are 50,000 to 70,000 clones, roughly 90% of which are singletons. The TCR was taken from an adult with an advanced solid tumor such as melanoma, head and neck, liver or kidney cancer. This sequence joins TRBV27 and TRBJ2-3; the D call may be TRBD1 or TRBD2 (5 bases each). This specimen consisted of CD4+ or CD8+ T cells sorted from blood, obtained in a trial of the OX40 agonist ivuxolimab. The CDR3 DNA is TGTGCCAGCAGTTTCTCCCGGGACCCACTACGAGAGTATTTT. Its translation: CASSFSRDPLREYF.